Below, 27 T cell receptor beta chains from the same sample are listed, as sequenced in a study of T cell repertoires and HLA-DP antigens. Libraries were prepared by immunoSEQ multiplex PCR; TCRdb keeps only in-frame clonotypes and omits some of them. In the table there are more than 90,000 clones, over 90% of which are singletons. Their antigens are not known. Sequenced: CD4+ T cells from PBMCs. The receptors were gathered from a woman younger than 30 in good health and CMV-seronegative.

The V call is TRBV23-1, the J call TRBJ2-7; the D call may be TRBD1 or TRBD2 (6 bases each). TRBV23-1 is designated an ORF whose function remains uncertain. The V gene lost 2 bases and the J gene lost 3 bases, with 8 bases spanning the gap. The CDR3 extends over 13 amino acids. The chain's CDR3 is CASSQRGDYEQYF. In nucleotides, the CDR3 is TGCGCCAGCAGTCAAAGGGGGGACTACGAGCAGTACTTC.

This clone was counted only a few times. This chain's CDR3 is CASSVSLAGGYNEQFF. The CDR3 nucleotides read TGTGCCAGCAGCGTAAGTCTAGCGGGAGGTTACAATGAGCAGTTCTTC. The chain is built from TRBV9 and TRBJ2-1, with 11 bases that match TRBD2. Trimming at V came to 1 base and at J to 4 bases, leaving 4 bases not matched to a gene. CDR3 length: 16 residues. Looked up from germline, CDR1 is SGDLS and CDR2 is YYNGEE. Based on the CDR3 plus reference TRBV9 and TRBJ2-1, the full variable domain is DSGVTQTPKHLITATGQRVTLRCSPRSGDLSVYWYQQSLDQGLQFLIQYYNGEERAKGNILERFSAQQFPDLHSELNLSSLELGDSALYFCASSVSLAGGYNEQFFGPGTRLTVL.

The V gene is TRBV5-6, the J gene TRBJ2-5, with 7 bases that match TRBD1. Germline CDR1 SGHDT, CDR2 YYEEEE. This CDR3 comprises 13 residues. V gave up 4 bases and J gave up 5 bases; unmatched junction bases: 5. The CDR3 DNA is TGTGCCAGCAGCACAGGGGTCGCGGAGACCCAGTACTTC. This encodes CASSTGVAETQYF.

This clone was seen once. The chain combines TRBV28 with TRBJ2-1; no clear D gene. V lost 6 bases, J lost 0 bases, and 12 bases lay in between. CDR3 size: 15 residues. The germline CDR1 and CDR2 sequences are MDHEN and SYDVKM. CDR3 coding DNA: TGTGCCAGCAGCGGCCACCTCGTCTCCTACAATGAGCAGTTCTTC. Amino acids: CASSGHLVSYNEQFF.

The chain links TRBV6-1 to TRBJ1-2, with D possibly being TRBD1 (5 bases). CDR3 length equals 12 residues. V was shortened by 4 bases and J by 7 bases, with 10 bases between the two germline ends. From germline, CDR1 is MNHNS and CDR2 SASEGT. CDR3 DNA sequence: TGTGCCAGCAGTGGTCGCAGGGTTGGCTACACCTTC. Its translation is CASSGRRVGYTF.

The chain carries TRBV28 and TRBJ1-2, with D perhaps matching TRBD1 (6 bases). CDR3 length: 15 residues. Germline V CDR1 and CDR2: MDHEN, SYDVKM. The germline V and J ends were trimmed by 5 bases and 4 bases, with 17 bases remaining between them. Written as DNA, the CDR3 is TGTGCCAGCAGTCAGCGTAACAGGGCTCTCTATGGCTACACCTTC. Protein: CASSQRNRALYGYTF.

Comment on this clone: Other DNA sequences in this sample translate to the same CDR3. The chain has TRBV6-5 and TRBJ1-1; D is uncertain. Germline CDR1 and CDR2: MNHEY and SVGAGI. The germline V and J ends were trimmed by 0 bases and 2 bases, with 7 bases remaining between them. This CDR3 contains 14 residues. The CDR3 here is CASSYSGRNTEAFF. The CDR3 region has the DNA TGTGCCAGCAGTTACTCGGGCAGAAACACTGAAGCTTTCTTT.

The genes are TRBV7-6 and TRBJ1-2; D is perhaps TRBD1 (5 bases). Looked up from germline, CDR1 is SGHVS and CDR2 is FNYEAQ. The V end was cut by 5 bases, the J end by 6 bases, with 13 bases between. The CDR3 length is 13 residues. CDR3 sequence reads: CASSPSVGDGYTF. Written as DNA, the CDR3 is TGTGCCAGCAGCCCCTCAGTAGGGGATGGCTACACCTTC.

The genes are TRBV6-1 and TRBJ2-2; D ambiguous. CDR3 size: 15 residues. The germline V gene has CDR1 MNHNS and CDR2 SASEGT. Trimming took off 3 bases at V and 1 base at J, with 9 bases between the two ends. The CDR3 reads CASSDIWMNTGELFF. Here the CDR3 DNA reads TGTGCCAGCAGTGATATTTGGATGAACACCGGGGAGCTGTTTTTT.

The chain is built from TRBV7-9 and TRBJ2-5; D gene ambiguous. Germline V CDR1 and CDR2: SEHNR, FQNEAQ (reference sequence). Trimming took off 3 bases at V and 4 bases at J, with 3 bases between the two ends. The CDR3 runs to 11 residues. This CDR3 reads CASSFRETQYF. In DNA form, the CDR3 reads TGTGCCAGCAGCTTTCGAGAGACCCAGTACTTC.

The chain combines TRBV9 with TRBJ2-5, with D possibly matching TRBD2 (6 bases). The CDR3 runs to 13 residues. Trimming cost V 8 bases and J 1 base, with 12 bases left between them. Germline V gene data show CDR1 as SGDLS and CDR2 as YYNGEE. Here the CDR3 DNA reads TGTGCCAGTCGCCGGGGGTTCCAAGAGACCCAGTACTTC. Amino acid sequence: CASRRGFQETQYF. The full variable domain, with the rest looked up from reference TRBV9 and TRBJ2-5, is DSGVTQTPKHLITATGQRVTLRCSPRSGDLSVYWYQQSLDQGLQFLIQYYNGEERAKGNILERFSAQQFPDLHSELNLSSLELGDSALYFCASRRGFQETQYFGPGTRLLVL.

This clone occurred once. The gene calls are TRBV19 and TRBJ2-5, with 8 bases that match TRBD2. V was pared by 3 bases and J by 5 bases, with 17 bases of the junction left unmatched. The CDR3 spans 18 residues. Germline loops: CDR1 LNHDA, CDR2 SQIVND (reference sequence). In DNA, the CDR3 is TGTGCCAGTAGTATTTGGAGTCCCGGGGGACTAGGAAGGGAGACCCAGTACTTC. Residues: CASSIWSPGGLGRETQYF.

The chain couples TRBV5-1 to TRBJ1-1; D is perhaps TRBD1 (5 bases). V lost 3 bases, J lost 0 bases, and 9 bases lay in between. CDR1 SGHRS and CDR2 YFSETQ come from the germline V gene. This CDR3 is built from 14 residues. The CDR3 sequence is CASSWGPMNTEAFF. For the CDR3, the DNA is TGCGCCAGCAGCTGGGGACCTATGAACACTGAAGCTTTCTTT.

This clone has just one count. DNA for the CDR3: TGTGCCAGCTCACTAAAGGGGTTGCACGAGCAGTACGTC. Translation: CASSLKGLHEQYV. The V gene is TRBV18, the J gene TRBJ2-7; TRBD1 might be the D (5 bases). This CDR3 contains 13 residues. Per the germline V gene, CDR1 is KGHSH and CDR2 is LQKENI. The V gene lost 4 bases and the J gene lost 5 bases, with 12 bases spanning the gap.

The chain is built from TRBV5-1 and TRBJ2-7; no clear D. The length of the CDR3 is 14 residues. The germline CDR1 and CDR2 sequences are SGHRS and YFSETQ. V shed 4 bases and J shed 2 bases, with 13 bases lying between them. Written as DNA, the CDR3 is TGCGCCAGCAGCCCCTATACGGGCCCCTACGAGCAGTACTTC. Translated: CASSPYTGPYEQYF. Drawing the rest from reference TRBV5-1 and TRBJ2-7, the complete variable domain is KAGVTQTPRYLIKTRGQQVTLSCSPISGHRSVSWYQQTPGQGLQFLFEYFSETQRNKGNFPGRFSGRQFSNSRSEMNVSTLELGDSALYLCASSPYTGPYEQYFGPGTRLTVT.

The chain has TRBV10-3 and TRBJ2-7; TRBD1 agrees at 9 bases. CDR1 and CDR2 (germline): ENHRY, SYGVKD. V lost 11 bases and J lost 4; bases outside the gene matches: 3. The CDR3 covers 11 residues. Here the CDR3 DNA reads TGTGCCTCGGGGACAGGGTACGAGCAGTACGTC. This encodes CASGTGYEQYV.

V and J are TRBV19 and TRBJ2-2, with D hard to call. Per the germline V gene, CDR1 is LNHDA and CDR2 is SQIVND (reference sequence). V was trimmed by 5 bases and J by 6 bases, leaving 10 bases between them. The CDR3 runs 13 residues. CDR3 amino acids: CASSAVPSGELFF. DNA for the CDR3: TGTGCCAGTAGTGCGGTCCCCTCCGGGGAGCTGTTTTTT. The complete variable domain, with remaining parts taken from reference TRBV19 and TRBJ2-2, reads DGGITQSPKYLFRKEGQNVTLSCEQNLNHDAMYWYRQDPGQGLRLIYYSQIVNDFQKGDIAEGYSVSREKKESFPLTVTSAQKNPTAFYLCASSAVPSGELFFGEGSRLTVL.

This clone was found a few times. This chain uses TRBV30 with TRBJ1-2, with D hard to call. The CDR3 runs 12 residues. V was clipped by 5 bases and J by 8 bases, with 15 bases between them. CDR1 GTSNPN and CDR2 SVGIG come from the germline V gene (reference sequence). For the CDR3, the DNA is TGTGCCTGGGAGATACGGTTTCGGGGCTACACCTTC. Protein product: CAWEIRFRGYTF.

This chain uses TRBV11-3 with TRBJ2-1, with 14 nucleotides matching TRBD2. Germline V gene sequence: CDR1 SGHNT, CDR2 YENEEA. The CDR3 spans 17 residues. Germline trimming cut 1 base from V and 4 bases from J; bases unmatched to any gene: 3. The CDR3 coding sequence is TGTGCCAGCAGCTTAGGACTAGCGGGAGGGCCATACAATGAGCAGTTCTTC. Protein: CASSLGLAGGPYNEQFF. Complete variable domain (other parts from reference TRBV11-3 and TRBJ2-1): EAGVVQSPRYKIIEKKQPVAFWCNPISGHNTLYWYLQNLGQGPELLIRYENEEAVDDSQLPKDRFSAERLKGVDSTLKIQPAELGDSAVYLCASSLGLAGGPYNEQFFGPGTRLTVL.

V is TRBV18 and J is TRBJ2-7, with 10 bases identical to TRBD1. V trimming: 3 bases; J trimming: 6 bases; junction bases outside the gene matches: 2. The CDR3 runs 13 residues. Germline V gene data show CDR1 as KGHSH and CDR2 as LQKENI. The CDR3 reads CASSPGQGREQYV. CDR3 bases: TGTGCCAGCTCACCGGGACAGGGGCGCGAGCAGTACGTC.

This sequence joins TRBV18 and TRBJ1-3; D may be TRBD1 (5 bases). The CDR3 spans 17 residues. Per germline, CDR1 KGHSH and CDR2 LQKENI. V was pared by 3 bases and J by 0 bases, with 15 bases between. CDR3 in DNA: TGTGCCAGCTCACCCCTAATGACAGAACACTCTGGAAACACCATATATTTT. It is translated as CASSPLMTEHSGNTIYF.

The chain recombines TRBV4-1 with TRBJ2-3; D may be TRBD2 (5 bases). This CDR3 contains 14 residues. The germline CDR1 and CDR2 sequences are MGHRA and YSYEKL. V was shortened by 3 bases and J by 6 bases, with 13 bases between the two germline ends. This chain's CDR3 is CASSHAGLGDTQYF. The CDR3 DNA is TGCGCCAGCAGCCACGCCGGACTGGGGGATACGCAGTATTTT.

The CDR3 nucleotides are TGCGCCAGCAGCTTGAGGATGGGGGCTAATGTCTACAATGAGCAGTTCTTC. Translating gives CASSLRMGANVYNEQFF. The chain recombines TRBV5-1 with TRBJ2-1, with a possible D match to TRBD1 (6 bases). The V gene lost 1 base and the J gene lost 3 bases, with 17 bases spanning the gap. This CDR3 spans 17 amino acids. In germline, CDR1 is SGHRS, CDR2 YFSETQ.

The chain carries TRBV27 and TRBJ2-7, with 7 positions matching TRBD2. Germline trimming cut 2 bases from V and 0 bases from J; bases unmatched to any gene: 4. This CDR3 comprises 15 residues. From germline, CDR1 is MNHEY and CDR2 SMNVEV (reference sequence). The CDR3 region is CASSLQAGSSYEQYV. The CDR3 nucleotides read TGTGCCAGCAGTTTACAAGCGGGGAGCTCCTACGAGCAGTACGTC.

V gene TRBV5-1 combines with J gene TRBJ1-1; D ambiguous. This CDR3 is 15 amino acids long. Trimming removed 0 bases at V and 0 bases at J, with 9 bases between. Looked up from germline, CDR1 is SGHRS and CDR2 is YFSETQ. CDR3 DNA sequence: TGCGCCAGCAGCTTGGAACAGAGACTGAACACTGAAGCTTTCTTT. Protein product: CASSLEQRLNTEAFF.

The chain uses TRBV11-2 and TRBJ2-2, with TRBD1 matching 7 bases. Germline CDR1 and CDR2: SGHAT and FQNNGV. The CDR3 runs 16 residues. The junction had 7 bases not matched to a gene; V was cut back by 6 bases and J by 0 bases. CDR3 coding DNA: TGTGCCAGCAGGACGACCGGGACAGCGAACACCGGGGAGCTGTTTTTT. As protein: CASRTTGTANTGELFF.

A single count supports this clone. CDR3 sequence (DNA): TGTGCCAGTAGTATGTCAAGGGGCCCCGGGGATACGCAGTATTTT. Its translation is CASSMSRGPGDTQYF. V usage is TRBV19 and J usage is TRBJ2-3, with D possibly being TRBD1 (5 bases). V lost 3 bases and J lost 6, with 16 bases in between. Germline V gene sequence: CDR1 LNHDA, CDR2 SQIVND (reference sequence). The CDR3 totals 15 residues.